One and the same sample provided the 25 T cell receptor beta chains below, sequenced in a study of blood T cell repertoires in COVID-19. The table came from immunoSEQ multiplex PCR; TCRdb's copy has only in-frame clones and leaves some out. Of some 52,000 clones in the sample, about 91% were seen once. The sample was peripheral blood. Source of these receptors: a man in his sixties with active COVID-19.

This chain links TRBV10-3 with TRBJ2-7, with 10 bases that match TRBD1. The V segment lost 6 bases and the J segment 2 bases; nucleotides outside the gene matches: 4. The length of the CDR3 is 14 residues. Germline CDR1 ENHRY, CDR2 SYGVKD. The CDR3 loop reads CAIRGTGVPYEQYF. The CDR3 coding sequence is TGTGCCATCAGAGGGACAGGGGTGCCCTACGAGCAGTACTTC.

This clone appeared once. The chain carries TRBV6-5 and TRBJ1-1; 7 nucleotides agree with TRBD1. The CDR3 covers 14 residues. V lost 5 bases to trimming and J lost 0 bases; unmatched junction nucleotides: 3. Germline-derived CDR1 and CDR2 are MNHEY and SVGAGI. The CDR3 loop is CASSTGQLNTEAFF. The CDR3 DNA is TGTGCCAGCAGTACGGGACAGTTGAACACTGAAGCTTTCTTT.

This clone was counted a few times. This sequence joins TRBV5-4 and TRBJ2-3, with 11 bases fitting TRBD2. This CDR3 comprises 15 residues. The germline V gene has CDR1 SGHNT and CDR2 YYREEE (reference sequence). With 2 bases clipped from V and 4 bases from J, the junction kept 3 bases outside the gene matches. The CDR3 coding sequence is TGTGCCAGCAGCTTTCCGGGACTAGCGGCAGATACGCAGTATTTT. This encodes CASSFPGLAADTQYF. The full variable domain, completed using reference TRBV5-4 and TRBJ2-3, is ETGVTQSPTHLIKTRGQQVTLRCSSQSGHNTVSWYQQALGQGPQFIFQYYREEENGRGNFPPRFSGLQFPNYSSELNVNALELDDSALYLCASSFPGLAADTQYFGPGTRLTVL.

The CDR3 loop is CASSPVRGLDTQYF. CDR3 nucleotide sequence: TGTGCCAGCAGCCCTGTTAGGGGTCTAGATACGCAGTATTTT. The rearrangement uses TRBV11-2 and TRBJ2-3; D may be TRBD1 (5 bases). The CDR3 is 14 residues long. Trimming took 5 bases from V and 5 from J, leaving 14 bases between them. From germline, CDR1 is SGHAT and CDR2 FQNNGV.

The chain carries TRBV5-5 and TRBJ2-1; the D is unclear. The length of the CDR3 is 13 residues. Germline CDR1 SGHKS, CDR2 YYEKEE (reference sequence). V dropped 0 bases and J dropped 4 bases, with 5 bases sitting between them. As DNA, the CDR3 is TGTGCCAGCAGCTTGGACACGTACAATGAGCAGTTCTTC. It yields the protein CASSLDTYNEQFF.

The chain uses TRBV28 and TRBJ1-6; D is unclear. The CDR3 has 15 amino acids. The V and J ends lost 6 bases and 3 bases respectively, with 12 bases between them. Germline V gene sequence: CDR1 MDHEN, CDR2 SYDVKM. CDR3 sequence (DNA): TGTGCCAGCAGGGCAGAGGCATACTATAATTCACCCCTCCACTTT. It yields the protein CASRAEAYYNSPLHF.

The chain combines TRBV7-2 with TRBJ2-7; 12 bases align to TRBD1. The CDR3 totals 14 residues. The trim removed 5 bases at V and 5 bases at J, leaving 4 bases unmatched. The V gene's germline CDR1 is SGHTA and CDR2 FQGNSA. Here the CDR3 reads CASSAGQGAHEQYF. As DNA, the CDR3 is TGTGCCAGCAGCGCGGGACAGGGGGCCCACGAGCAGTACTTC.

The rearrangement joins TRBV29-1 to TRBJ1-4, with no clear D. Per germline, CDR1 SQVTM and CDR2 ANQGSEA. This CDR3 region has 11 residues. The V and J ends lost 6 bases and 7 bases respectively, with 9 bases between them. CDR3 region: CSVQEAEKLFF. Written as DNA, the CDR3 is TGCAGCGTCCAAGAAGCTGAAAAACTGTTTTTT.

This sequence joins TRBV29-1 and TRBJ1-1, with 8 bases that match TRBD1. The J segment lost 4 bases and the V segment lost 7 bases, leaving 5 bases of the junction unmatched. The CDR3 is 12 residues long. Germline values: CDR1 SQVTM, CDR2 ANQGSEA. The CDR3 here is CSASTGGTEAFF. Here the CDR3 DNA reads TGCAGCGCATCTACAGGGGGCACTGAAGCTTTCTTT.

The V and J genes are TRBV4-3 and TRBJ1-2; a possible D gene is TRBD1 (6 bases). Per germline, CDR1 LGHNA and CDR2 YSLEER. This CDR3 has 15 residues. V shed 2 bases and J shed 4 bases, with 14 bases lying between them. This chain's CDR3 is CASSQQQGPIYGYTF. DNA of the CDR3: TGCGCCAGCAGCCAACAACAGGGCCCCATCTATGGCTACACCTTC.

The rearrangement links TRBV9 to TRBJ2-1; D not certain. The germline V gene encodes CDR1 SGDLS and CDR2 YYNGEE. The CDR3 has 15 amino acids. V was trimmed by 0 bases and J by 5 bases, leaving 12 bases between them. This chain's CDR3 is CASSVARLRNNEQFF. In DNA, the CDR3 is TGTGCCAGCAGCGTAGCTAGACTTAGAAACAATGAGCAGTTCTTC.

The V and J genes are TRBV15 and TRBJ2-1, with 11 bases identical to TRBD1. Germline CDR1 LNHNV, CDR2 YYDKDF (reference sequence). V lost 4 bases and J lost 4; bases outside the gene matches: 3. There are 15 residues in the CDR3. The CDR3 protein is CATSTGTGGYNEQFF. The CDR3 DNA is TGTGCCACCAGCACCGGGACAGGGGGTTACAATGAGCAGTTCTTC.

The chain joins TRBV2 to TRBJ1-6, with 7 bases fitting TRBD1. V lost 6 bases and J lost 5; bases outside the gene matches: 7. Germline CDR1 SNHLY, CDR2 FYNNEI. This CDR3 is built from 15 residues. The CDR3 sequence: CASSAGTDHNSPLHF. The CDR3 DNA is TGTGCCAGCAGCGCCGGGACAGATCATAATTCACCCCTCCACTTT.

The CDR3 coding sequence is TGTGCCAGCAGTTTTCAGGGGGGCACCTACGAGCAGTACTTC. Its translation is CASSFQGGTYEQYF. This chain links TRBV27 with TRBJ2-7; tentatively, D is TRBD1 (7 bases). The CDR3 runs 14 residues. V lost 3 bases and J lost 2, with 11 bases in between. The germline CDR1 and CDR2 sequences are MNHEY and SMNVEV (reference sequence).

This clone was counted between two and nine times. The chain employs TRBV6-5 and TRBJ2-1, with D perhaps TRBD1 (6 bases). This CDR3 has 14 residues. Trimming removed 6 bases at V and 6 bases at J, with 15 bases between. From germline, CDR1 is MNHEY and CDR2 SVGAGI. The CDR3 bases are TGTGCCAGCAGCACCGACAGGTTATCCAATGAGCAGTTCTTC. The encoded protein is CASSTDRLSNEQFF.

V is TRBV28 and J is TRBJ2-7, with TRBD2 as a possible D gene (6 bases). The V gene lost 5 bases and the J gene lost 0 bases, with 26 bases spanning the gap. This CDR3 has 19 amino acids. Germline-derived CDR1 and CDR2 are MDHEN and SYDVKM. The CDR3 here is CASSGIVGLSRISSYEQYF. In DNA form, the CDR3 reads TGTGCCAGCAGTGGGATTGTCGGACTAAGTAGAATCAGCTCCTACGAGCAGTACTTC. Drawing the rest from reference TRBV28 and TRBJ2-7, the complete variable domain is DVKVTQSSRYLVKRTGEKVFLECVQDMDHENMFWYRQDPGLGLRLIYFSYDVKMKEKGDIPEGYSVSREKKERFSLILESASTNQTSMYLCASSGIVGLSRISSYEQYFGPGTRLTVT.

The chain links TRBV28 to TRBJ1-4; no firm D call. The CDR3 length is 13 residues. Germline values: CDR1 MDHEN, CDR2 SYDVKM. The V and J ends lost 8 bases and 7 bases respectively, with 14 bases between them. CDR3 bases: TGTGCCAGCCACTCTTACTCGGGTGAAAAACTGTTTTTT. It is translated as CASHSYSGEKLFF.

The J gene is TRBJ2-2, the V gene TRBV27, with D possibly matching TRBD1 (6 bases). Germline CDR1 reads MNHEY; CDR2 reads SMNVEV (reference sequence). The CDR3 contains 17 residues. V shed 6 bases and J shed 4 bases, with 21 bases lying between them. CDR3 sequence: CASSRSTGATFTGELFF. The DNA of the CDR3 is TGTGCCAGCAGCCGATCGACAGGAGCGACCTTCACCGGGGAGCTGTTTTTT.

The chain is built from TRBV15 and TRBJ2-5; TRBD1 is a possible D gene (8 bases). Germline V gene lookup returns CDR1 LNHNV and CDR2 YYDKDF (reference sequence). The CDR3 extends over 14 amino acids. The ends were cut back, 5 bases at V and 5 bases at J, with 15 bases in the middle. CDR3 nucleotide sequence: TGTGCCACCAGCCACAGGGGGGGCTGGGAGACCCAGTACTTC. Residues: CATSHRGGWETQYF.

V gene TRBV19 combines with J gene TRBJ2-1; possibly TRBD2 for D (6 bases). Germline assignment: CDR1 LNHDA and CDR2 SQIVND (reference sequence). There are 16 residues in the CDR3. The V and J ends lost 5 bases and 1 base respectively, with 15 bases between them. CDR3 protein: CASSAWRDESYNEQFF. In DNA form, the CDR3 reads TGTGCCAGTAGTGCTTGGCGGGATGAGTCCTACAATGAGCAGTTCTTC.

This chain links TRBV20-1 with TRBJ2-7, with 9 bases fitting TRBD2. This CDR3 is 11 amino acids long. From germline, CDR1 is DFQATT and CDR2 SNEGSKA (reference sequence). The CDR3 DNA reads TGCAGCGGTACTAGCGGGCACGAGCAGTACTTC. Encoded protein: CSGTSGHEQYF.

This clone was recorded only once. The chain joins TRBV19 to TRBJ2-1, with a possible D match to TRBD1 (6 bases). This CDR3 region has 15 residues. Germline V CDR1 and CDR2: LNHDA, SQIVND (reference sequence). Trimming took 6 bases from V and 0 from J, leaving 12 bases between them. The CDR3 is CASRLDRSSYNEQFF. The CDR3 nucleotides read TGTGCCAGTAGGCTAGACAGGAGCTCCTACAATGAGCAGTTCTTC.

This clone was seen only a few times. The CDR3 sequence is CASSPRRWDEKLFF. CDR3 in DNA: TGTGCCAGCTCACCACGGAGGTGGGATGAAAAACTGTTTTTT. This chain uses TRBV18 with TRBJ1-4, with D hard to call. The CDR3 loop spans 14 amino acids. Trimming took 1 base from V and 6 from J, leaving 9 bases between them. CDR1 is KGHSH, CDR2 LQKENI, per germline.

CDR3 region: CASSQEYTPGDQPQHF. The DNA of the CDR3 is TGCGCCAGCAGCCAAGAATACACTCCAGGCGATCAGCCCCAGCATTTT. J is TRBJ1-5 and V is TRBV4-3; D is unresolved. Germline V CDR1 and CDR2: LGHNA, YSLEER. The CDR3 is made up of 16 amino acids. With 0 bases removed from V and 5 bases from J, the gap between germline ends came to 14 bases.

The V call is TRBV27, the J call TRBJ2-7; 14 nucleotides line up with TRBD2. This CDR3 region has 21 residues. Germline-derived CDR1 and CDR2 are MNHEY and SMNVEV (reference sequence). Losses at the gene ends were 5 bases for V and 0 bases for J; bases not matched to a gene: 18. The CDR3 DNA follows: TGTGCCAGCAGTCCTATATGGGGACTCGGGACTAGCGGGAGAAGCTCCTACGAGCAGTACTTC. This translates into CASSPIWGLGTSGRSSYEQYF.